This record looks at one T cell receptor (beta chain) sequence and its context. The sample comes from a study of blood T cell repertoires in COVID-19. Here immunoSEQ multiplex PCR was the method, and the copy in TCRdb shows in-frame clones only, minus some. The sample has about 58,000 clones, less than 90% seen once; the top ten hold 7.5% to 9.5%. This clonotype was sampled from a woman aged 70-85 years with active COVID-19. Material: peripheral blood.

CDR3 loop: CASSSRSKAGGRTDTQYF. CDR3 coding DNA: TGTGCCAGCAGCTCCCGAAGTAAAGCGGGAGGACGGACAGATACGCAGTATTTT. V and J are TRBV7-2 and TRBJ2-3, with 9 bases that match TRBD2. Germline assignment: CDR1 SGHTA and CDR2 FQGNSA. The CDR3 covers 18 residues. The V gene end was trimmed by 4 bases and the J gene end by 3 bases; junction bases not matched to a gene: 14.